These T cell receptor beta chains were read from a single sample in a study of T cell clones after liver transplantation. Here immunoSEQ multiplex PCR was the method, and the copy in TCRdb shows in-frame clones only, minus some. The repertoire holds about 99,000 clones, more than 75% seen once, with approximately 0.93% in the top ten. The sample consisted of CD4+ T cells from blood, taken before liver transplant. Receptor source: a human donor who received a liver transplant. Both conserved end residues are part of each CDR3. A D gene is named only where the DNA matches it firmly. Clone size is stated in some rows and not others, as once, few, many or a class when expanded.

abundance,d_gene,v_gene,j_gene,CDR3nt,CDR3aa
-,-,TRBV5-1,TRBJ2-4,TGCGCCAGCAGCTTTCCGGACACGGTCAAAAACATTCAGTACTTC,CASSFPDTVKNIQYF
many,TRBD2,TRBV6-5,TRBJ2-7,TGTGCCAGCAGTTCCACTAGCGGGAGGGCCTACGAGCAGTACTTC,CASSSTSGRAYEQYF
-,-,TRBV11-2,TRBJ2-7,TGTGCCAGCAGCTTTGTTGAGGGGCCCTACGAGCAGTACTTC,CASSFVEGPYEQYF
-,-,TRBV28,TRBJ2-3,TGTGCCAGCAGGGAGGCAGATACGCAGTATTTT,CASREADTQYF
-,-,TRBV19,TRBJ2-4,TGTGCCAGTCGAGACATAGCCAAAAACATTCAGTACTTC,CASRDIAKNIQYF
-,-,TRBV19,TRBJ2-2,TGTGCCAGTAGTATAGGGAAGGGGTCGACGAACACCGGGGAGCTGTTTTTT,CASSIGKGSTNTGELFF
-,-,TRBV5-4,TRBJ1-1,TGTGCCAGCAGCTTGGCAGGCGGGAACACTGAAGCTTTCTTT,CASSLAGGNTEAFF
-,TRBD2,TRBV7-6,TRBJ2-3,TGTGCCAGCAGCTTTGCCTCCCCTAGCGGGGGGTACACAGATACGCAGTATTTT,CASSFASPSGGYTDTQYF
-,-,TRBV28,TRBJ1-4,TGTGCCTCCCACCGAGGGAGCGGTAATGAAAAACTGTTTTTT,CASHRGSGNEKLFF
-,-,TRBV19,TRBJ1-4,TGTGCCAGTAGTATAGCCGGGGGGTCTAATGAAAAACTGTTTTTT,CASSIAGGSNEKLFF
-,-,TRBV13,TRBJ1-1,TGTGCCAGCAAACAGAACACTGAAGCTTTCTTT,CASKQNTEAFF
-,-,TRBV29-1,TRBJ2-6,TGCAGCGTCGGGACCGCGAGCTCTGGGGCCAACGTCCTGACTTTC,CSVGTASSGANVLTF
-,-,TRBV6-1,TRBJ1-2,TGTGCCAGCAGGGACCTCGGGTATGGCTACACCTTC,CASRDLGYGYTF
-,-,TRBV21-1,TRBJ1-2,TGTGCCAGCAGTAGGGGACAGTTATACTATGGCTACACCTTC,CASSRGQLYYGYTF
-,TRBD1,TRBV27,TRBJ2-6,TGTGCCAGCAGTGCGATGACAGGGGGGGGTAGGCCTGGGGCCAACGTCCTGACTTTC,CASSAMTGGGRPGANVLTF
few,-,TRBV5-1,TRBJ2-7,TGCGCCAGCAGCTCCCTCGAGGGGTCGTACGAGCAGTACTTC,CASSSLEGSYEQYF
medium-sized,-,TRBV7-8,TRBJ2-7,TGTGCCAGCAGCTTAACGGGGACGCCTCCCAACTACGAGCAGTACTTC,CASSLTGTPPNYEQYF
many,-,TRBV28,TRBJ2-3,TGTGCCAGCAGTTCCCCGACGGCGGGACCCTTCACAGATACGCAGTATTTT,CASSSPTAGPFTDTQYF
once,TRBD1,TRBV7-9,TRBJ1-1,TGTGCCAGCAGCCAGACAGGGCCCACTGAAGCTTTCTTT,CASSQTGPTEAFF
-,TRBD1,TRBV7-6,TRBJ1-4,TGTGCCAGCAGCGACCGGACAGGGGGTGGAACTAATGAAAAACTGTTTTTT,CASSDRTGGGTNEKLFF
-,-,TRBV5-1,TRBJ2-7,TGCGCCAGCAGCTTGGCCGGGACGCAGTCCTACGAGCAGTACTTC,CASSLAGTQSYEQYF
-,-,TRBV6-5,TRBJ2-1,TGTGCCAGCAGCGGCGTTTCTTACAATGAGCAGTTCTTC,CASSGVSYNEQFF
-,-,TRBV29-1,TRBJ1-2,TGCAGCGTGGACGCCCCCCAGGGCTATGGCTACACCTTC,CSVDAPQGYGYTF
-,-,TRBV11-2,TRBJ2-2,TGTGCCAGCAGCCCCGGTTTCGACACCGGGGAGCTGTTTTTT,CASSPGFDTGELFF
-,TRBD1,TRBV5-5,TRBJ1-2,TGTGCCAGCAGACAGGGGGTCTCTGGCTACACCTTC,CASRQGVSGYTF
-,-,TRBV27,TRBJ2-5,TGTGCCAGCAGTACCCGGACAGCGCAAGAGACCCAGTACTTC,CASSTRTAQETQYF
-,-,TRBV6-4,TRBJ1-1,TGTGCCAGCAGTCTCCCGAAGGGTGGCACTGAAGCTTTCTTT,CASSLPKGGTEAFF
few,-,TRBV18,TRBJ2-5,TGTGCCAGCTCACTTTCTACTAGGGAAGAGACCCAGTACTTC,CASSLSTREETQYF
-,-,TRBV6-1,TRBJ2-3,TGTGCCAGCAGTGAAGCGGCAGGGCCCACAGATACGCAGTATTTT,CASSEAAGPTDTQYF
-,TRBD1,TRBV2,TRBJ1-5,TGTGCCAGCAGTGACCCAGGGGGCGGGGGAAGAAATCAGCCCCAGCATTTT,CASSDPGGGGRNQPQHF
once,-,TRBV25-1,TRBJ2-2,TGTGCCAGCAGTCCCCCCCTGGCCGGAAACACCGGGGAGCTGTTTTTT,CASSPPLAGNTGELFF
-,TRBD2,TRBV28,TRBJ2-3,TGTGCCAGCAGTTTCACTAGCGGGGTGACAGATACGCAGTATTTT,CASSFTSGVTDTQYF
-,-,TRBV7-6,TRBJ2-7,TGTGCCAGCAGGTTTCGTGACACAGCAGGGGAGCAGTACTTC,CASRFRDTAGEQYF
-,-,TRBV18,TRBJ1-1,TGTGCCAGCTCACCACCATGGGCGGACACTGAAGCTTTCTTT,CASSPPWADTEAFF
few,TRBD1,TRBV7-2,TRBJ2-4,TGTGCCAGCAGCTCAAGACAGGGTCGGAACATTCAGTACTTC,CASSSRQGRNIQYF
-,-,TRBV5-4,TRBJ1-2,TGTGCCAGCAGCTTTGCGTCTACAGGGATTGGCTATGGCTACACCTTC,CASSFASTGIGYGYTF
-,-,TRBV7-8,TRBJ1-5,TGTGCCAGCAGCTTAAAAGCGGCCGGGACCCAGCCCCAGCATTTT,CASSLKAAGTQPQHF
-,-,TRBV5-6,TRBJ2-3,TGTGCCAGCAGCTTAGTGTCAGATACGCAGTATTTT,CASSLVSDTQYF
-,-,TRBV4-1,TRBJ1-1,TGCGCCAGCAGCCACCGGGACGGGTTTTGGGCTTTCTTT,CASSHRDGFWAFF
-,-,TRBV28,TRBJ2-7,TGTGCCAGCAGGGAAAGGGGGGGCATTATCGAGCAGTACTTC,CASRERGGIIEQYF
-,-,TRBV28,TRBJ1-1,TGTGCCAGCAGTTTCCCCCTCGGTGGGGCTTTCTCCAGGGCTTTCTTT,CASSFPLGGAFSRAFF
-,-,TRBV30,TRBJ2-6,TGTGCCGGATCCACAGGGACAACTGGGGCCAACGTCCTGACTTTC,CAGSTGTTGANVLTF
-,-,TRBV7-8,TRBJ2-2,TGTGCCAGCAGCTTCCAAATTGCCCGTCGTTCGGGGCAACTCACCGGGGAGCTGTTTTTT,CASSFQIARRSGQLTGELFF
-,-,TRBV6-1,TRBJ1-2,TGTGCCATATCACAGGGCCTCTATGGCTACACCTTT,CAISQGLYGYTF
-,-,TRBV28,TRBJ1-5,TGTGCCAGCACCGCCCGAAAGCCCCAGAGACTTAGCAATCAGCCCCAGCATTTT,CASTARKPQRLSNQPQHF
-,-,TRBV1,TRBJ1-1,TGCACCAGCAGGCCTACGTTGGCGGTGAACACTGAAGCTTTCTTT,CTSRPTLAVNTEAFF
-,-,TRBV19,TRBJ1-2,TGTGCCAGTAGTGGCCTCGACGGAAGCTATGGCTACACCTTC,CASSGLDGSYGYTF
-,-,TRBV6-1,TRBJ1-1,TGTGCCAGCAGTGAAAGTTTCAGGAGGAGCACTGAAGCTTTCTTT,CASSESFRRSTEAFF